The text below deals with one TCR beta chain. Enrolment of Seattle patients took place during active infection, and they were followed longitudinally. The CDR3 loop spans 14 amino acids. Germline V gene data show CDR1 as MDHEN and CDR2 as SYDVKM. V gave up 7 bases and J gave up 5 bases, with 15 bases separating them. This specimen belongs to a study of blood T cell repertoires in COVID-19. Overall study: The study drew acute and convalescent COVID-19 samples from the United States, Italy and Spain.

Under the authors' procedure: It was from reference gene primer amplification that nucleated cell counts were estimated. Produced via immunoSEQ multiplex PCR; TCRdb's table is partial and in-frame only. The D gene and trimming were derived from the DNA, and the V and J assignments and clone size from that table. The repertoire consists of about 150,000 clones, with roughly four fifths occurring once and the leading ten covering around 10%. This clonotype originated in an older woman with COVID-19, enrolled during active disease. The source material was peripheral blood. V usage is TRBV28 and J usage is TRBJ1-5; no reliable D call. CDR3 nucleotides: TGTGCCAGCATCCGGGGAGGTGGGTATCAGCCCCAGCATTTT. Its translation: CASIRGGGYQPQHF.